The present entry profiles one T cell receptor beta chain with its context. Its antigen is not known. The data were obtained in a study of blood T cells in healthy people across ages. General study results and limits: Per million T cells, TCR beta diversity dropped roughly linearly as age increased.

Trimming removed 4 bases from V and 1 base from J; junction bases left unmatched: 10. The CDR3 totals 18 residues. Germline-derived CDR1 and CDR2 are SGHTA and FQGNSA. Using a J-beta primer mix together with a sample-barcoded 5' primer, a second PCR was run for roughly 7 to 12 cycles. The template-switch adaptor was a 5' adaptor with 12 random nucleotides. It tagged each cDNA molecule. From each sample, at least 2.5 million paired-end reads containing CDR3 were obtained. TCRdb independently ran MiXCR on the 5' RACE reads; one entry per CDR3 protein. Of 1.5 million to 2 million distinct CDR3 sequences listed, around half are singletons. Extraction yielded at least 5 micrograms of total RNA per sample.

The sequenced sample was blood. This clonotype was sampled from a woman aged 40 to 50 in good health. The V call is TRBV7-2, the J call TRBJ2-3, with TRBD2 identical over 11 bases. CDR3 in DNA: TGTGCCAGCAGCTGGCTAGCGGGGGGCCCCCAAGGCACAGATACGCAGTATTTT. Its protein product is CASSWLAGGPQGTDTQYF. Supplemented by reference TRBV7-2 and TRBJ2-3, the full variable domain reads GAGVSQSPSNKVTEKGKDVELRCDPISGHTALYWYRQSLGQGLEFLIYFQGNSAPDKSGLPSDRFSAERTGGSVSTLTIQRTQQEDSAVYLCASSWLAGGPQGTDTQYFGPGTRLTVL.